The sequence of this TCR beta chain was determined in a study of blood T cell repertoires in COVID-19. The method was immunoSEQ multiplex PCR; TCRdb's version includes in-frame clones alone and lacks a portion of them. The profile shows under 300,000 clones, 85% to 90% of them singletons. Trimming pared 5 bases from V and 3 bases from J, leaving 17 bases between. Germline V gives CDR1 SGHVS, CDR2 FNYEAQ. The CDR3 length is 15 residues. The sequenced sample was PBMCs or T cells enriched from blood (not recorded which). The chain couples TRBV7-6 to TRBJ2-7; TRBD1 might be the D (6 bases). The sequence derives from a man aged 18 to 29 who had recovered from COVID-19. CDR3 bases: TGTGCCAGCAGCGCGCAGGGGACACAGAACTACGAGCAGTACTTC. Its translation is CASSAQGTQNYEQYF.